This TCR beta chain came from a study of T cells in Graves' hyperthyroidism and ophthalmopathy. Background on the study: At initial diagnosis, before any treatment had begun, peripheral blood was obtained.

This clonotype was seen at least ten times. Its antigen is as yet unknown. Study results and caveats: In blood, most of the thyroid clonotypes expanded above 0.001 were also present.

Amplified TCR beta CDR3 regions derived from RNA transcripts. The HTBI primer set served for first-round RT-PCR of the TCR CDR3. A single record per CDR3 protein comes from TCRdb applying MiXCR to the multiplex PCR reads. The table records some 380,000 distinct CDR3 sequences, roughly 14% of them present only once. Germline V gives CDR1 SNHLY, CDR2 FYNNEI. V trimming: 3 bases; J trimming: 0 bases; junction bases outside the gene matches: 2. This CDR3 is built from 15 residues. The sequence came from a man aged 25 to 45 with Graves' hyperthyroidism that later progressed to Graves' ophthalmopathy. Sequenced sample: blood. The rearrangement links TRBV2 to TRBJ1-5; 7 bases agree with TRBD1. As DNA, the CDR3 is TGTGCCAGCAGTGAGGACAGGATTAGCAATCAGCCCCAGCATTTT. Its protein is CASSEDRISNQPQHF.